The T cell receptor (beta chain) under discussion was sequenced for a study of blood T cell repertoires in COVID-19. Original processing methods: The assay estimated nucleated cells by amplifying reference gene primers. The repertoire was sequenced with immunoSEQ multiplex PCR; TCRdb's copy has only in-frame clones and lacks some. That table gives V, J and clone size, and the DNA gave D and trimming. Among some 210,000 clones, roughly nine tenths were seen once, and the ten largest hold 5.5% to 6.5%. This CDR3 is 16 amino acids long. Per the germline V gene, CDR1 is SGDLS and CDR2 is YYNGEE. Between the trimmed V and J ends, which lost 1 base and 5 bases, there was a span of 13 bases.

J is TRBJ1-6 and V is TRBV9; the D is unclear. The receptor comes from a man aged 60 to 75 who had recovered from COVID-19. Input material: peripheral blood. CDR3: CASSVYGGPDNSPLHF. CDR3 nucleotide sequence: TGTGCCAGCAGCGTATATGGCGGGCCCGATAATTCACCCCTCCACTTT.